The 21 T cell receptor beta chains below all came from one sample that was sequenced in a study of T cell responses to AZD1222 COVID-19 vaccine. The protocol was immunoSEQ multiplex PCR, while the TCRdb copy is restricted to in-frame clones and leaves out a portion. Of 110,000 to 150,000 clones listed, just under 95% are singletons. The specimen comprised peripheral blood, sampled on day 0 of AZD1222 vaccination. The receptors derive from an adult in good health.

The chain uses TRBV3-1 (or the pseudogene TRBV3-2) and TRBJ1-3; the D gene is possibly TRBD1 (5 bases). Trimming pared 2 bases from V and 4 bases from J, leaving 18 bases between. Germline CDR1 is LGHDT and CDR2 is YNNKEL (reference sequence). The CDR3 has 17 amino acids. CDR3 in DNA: TGTGCCAGCAGCCAAAGCTCGTGGGGCAGAGGAGGAAACACCATATATTTT. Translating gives CASSQSSWGRGGNTIYF.

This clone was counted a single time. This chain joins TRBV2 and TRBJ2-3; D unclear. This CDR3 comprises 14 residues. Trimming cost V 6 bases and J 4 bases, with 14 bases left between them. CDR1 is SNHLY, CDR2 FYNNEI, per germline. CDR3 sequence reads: CASSPARAADTQYF. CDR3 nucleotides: TGTGCCAGCAGCCCCGCTAGGGCGGCAGATACGCAGTATTTT.

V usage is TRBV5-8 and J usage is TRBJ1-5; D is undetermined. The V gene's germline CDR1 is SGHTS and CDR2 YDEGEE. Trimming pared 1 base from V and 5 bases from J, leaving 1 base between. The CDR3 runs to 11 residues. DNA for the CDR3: TGTGCCAGCAGCTTGCATCAGCCCCAGCATTTT. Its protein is CASSLHQPQHF.

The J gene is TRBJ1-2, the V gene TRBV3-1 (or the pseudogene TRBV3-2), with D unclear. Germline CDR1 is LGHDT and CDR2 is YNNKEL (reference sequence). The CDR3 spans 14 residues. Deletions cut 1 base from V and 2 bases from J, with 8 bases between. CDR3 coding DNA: TGTGCCAGCAGCCAAGTTTACAGAAACTATGGCTACACCTTC. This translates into CASSQVYRNYGYTF.

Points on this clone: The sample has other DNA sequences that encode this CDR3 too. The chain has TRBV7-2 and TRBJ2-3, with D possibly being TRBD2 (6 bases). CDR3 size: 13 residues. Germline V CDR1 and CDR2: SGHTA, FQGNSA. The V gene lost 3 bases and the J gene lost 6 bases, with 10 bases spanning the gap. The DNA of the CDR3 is TGTGCCAGCAGCTTTGGGACTGCGGATACGCAGTATTTT. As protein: CASSFGTADTQYF. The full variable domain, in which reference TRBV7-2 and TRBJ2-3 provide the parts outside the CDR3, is GAGVSQSPSNKVTEKGKDVELRCDPISGHTALYWYRQSLGQGLEFLIYFQGNSAPDKSGLPSDRFSAERTGGSVSTLTIQRTQQEDSAVYLCASSFGTADTQYFGPGTRLTVL.

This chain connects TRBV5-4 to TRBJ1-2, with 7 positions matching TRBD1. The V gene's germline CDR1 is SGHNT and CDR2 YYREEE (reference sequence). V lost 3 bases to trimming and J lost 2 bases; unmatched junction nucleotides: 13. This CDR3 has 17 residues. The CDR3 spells CASSYNLGTVTNYGYTF. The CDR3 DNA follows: TGTGCCAGCAGCTATAACTTGGGGACAGTGACCAACTATGGCTACACCTTC.

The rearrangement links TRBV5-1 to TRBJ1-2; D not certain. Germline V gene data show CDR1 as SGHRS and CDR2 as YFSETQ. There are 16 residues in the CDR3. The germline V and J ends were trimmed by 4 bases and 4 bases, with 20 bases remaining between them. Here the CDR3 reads CASSLRPADDVYGYTF. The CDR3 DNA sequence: TGCGCCAGCAGCCTGAGACCGGCAGACGATGTCTATGGCTACACCTTC.

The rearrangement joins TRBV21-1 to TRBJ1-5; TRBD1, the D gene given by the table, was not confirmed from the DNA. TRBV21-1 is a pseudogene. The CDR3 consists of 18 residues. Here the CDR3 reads CASSRSGTQGGYNQPQHF. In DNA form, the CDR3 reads TGTGCCAGCAGCCGATCCGGGACACAAGGGGGTTACAATCAGCCCCAGCATTTT.

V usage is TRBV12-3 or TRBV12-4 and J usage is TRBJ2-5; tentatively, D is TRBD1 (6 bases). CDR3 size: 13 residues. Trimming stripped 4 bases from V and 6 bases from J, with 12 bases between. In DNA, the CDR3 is TGTGCCAGCAGTTCAGGGGCAGGGAAGACCCAGTACTTC. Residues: CASSSGAGKTQYF.

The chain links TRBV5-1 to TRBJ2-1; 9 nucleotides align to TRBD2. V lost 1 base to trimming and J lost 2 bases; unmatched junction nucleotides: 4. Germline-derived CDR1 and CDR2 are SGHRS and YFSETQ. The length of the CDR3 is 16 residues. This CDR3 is CASSLRLAGPYNEQFF. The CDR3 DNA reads TGCGCCAGCAGCTTGCGGCTAGCGGGGCCCTACAATGAGCAGTTCTTC. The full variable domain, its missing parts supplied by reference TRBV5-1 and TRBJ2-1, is KAGVTQTPRYLIKTRGQQVTLSCSPISGHRSVSWYQQTPGQGLQFLFEYFSETQRNKGNFPGRFSGRQFSNSRSEMNVSTLELGDSALYLCASSLRLAGPYNEQFFGPGTRLTVL.

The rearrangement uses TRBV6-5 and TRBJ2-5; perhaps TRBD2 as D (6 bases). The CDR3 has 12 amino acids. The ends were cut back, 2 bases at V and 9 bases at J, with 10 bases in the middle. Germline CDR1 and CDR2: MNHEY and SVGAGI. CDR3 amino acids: CASSYGDSSQYF. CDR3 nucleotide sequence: TGTGCCAGCAGTTACGGGGACTCCTCCCAGTACTTC.

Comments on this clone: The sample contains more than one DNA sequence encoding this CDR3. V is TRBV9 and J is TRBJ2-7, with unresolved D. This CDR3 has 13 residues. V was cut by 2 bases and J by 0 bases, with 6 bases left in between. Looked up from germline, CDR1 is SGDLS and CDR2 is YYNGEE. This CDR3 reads CASSVNPSYEQYF. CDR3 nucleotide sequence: TGTGCCAGCAGCGTCAACCCCTCCTACGAGCAGTACTTC.

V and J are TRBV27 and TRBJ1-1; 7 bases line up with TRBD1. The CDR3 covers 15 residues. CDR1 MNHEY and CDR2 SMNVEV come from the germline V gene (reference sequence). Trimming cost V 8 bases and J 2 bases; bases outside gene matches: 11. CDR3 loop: CASLGRGRRNTEAFF. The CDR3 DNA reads TGTGCCAGCCTAGGTAGGGGGCGTAGAAACACTGAAGCTTTCTTT.

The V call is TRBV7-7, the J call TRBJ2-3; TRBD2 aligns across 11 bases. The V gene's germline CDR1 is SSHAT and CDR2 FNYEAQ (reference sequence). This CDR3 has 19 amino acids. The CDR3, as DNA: TGTGCTAGCTTACCACCGGGACTAGCGGCCAAGGCTCCCACAGATACGCAGTATTTT. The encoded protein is CASLPPGLAAKAPTDTQYF.

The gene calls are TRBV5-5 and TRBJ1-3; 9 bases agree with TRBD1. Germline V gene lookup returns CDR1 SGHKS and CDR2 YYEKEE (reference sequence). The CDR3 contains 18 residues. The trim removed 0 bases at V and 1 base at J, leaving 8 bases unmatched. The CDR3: CASSLAPQGANSGNTIYF. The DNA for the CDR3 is TGTGCCAGCAGCTTGGCCCCACAGGGGGCTAATTCTGGAAACACCATATATTTT.

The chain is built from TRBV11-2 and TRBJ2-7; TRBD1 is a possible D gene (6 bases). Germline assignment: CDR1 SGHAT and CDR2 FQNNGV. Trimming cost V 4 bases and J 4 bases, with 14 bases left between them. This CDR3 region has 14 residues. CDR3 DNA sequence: TGTGCCAGCAGCTCTCTGAGGACAGCTTACGAGCAGTACTTC. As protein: CASSSLRTAYEQYF.

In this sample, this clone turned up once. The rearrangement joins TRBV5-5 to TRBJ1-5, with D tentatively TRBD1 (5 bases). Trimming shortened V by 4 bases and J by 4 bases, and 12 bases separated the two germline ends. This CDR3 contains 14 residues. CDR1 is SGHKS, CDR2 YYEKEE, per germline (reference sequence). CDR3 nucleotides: TGTGCCAGCAGCCCTGGGACTTCTAATCAGCCCCAGCATTTT. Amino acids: CASSPGTSNQPQHF.

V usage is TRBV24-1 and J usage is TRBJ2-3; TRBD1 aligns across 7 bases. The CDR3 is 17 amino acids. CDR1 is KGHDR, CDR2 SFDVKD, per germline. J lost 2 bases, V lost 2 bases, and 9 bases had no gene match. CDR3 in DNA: TGTGCCACCAGTGATTCCCGTGAGGGGGCAGTCACAGATACGCAGTATTTT. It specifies CATSDSREGAVTDTQYF.

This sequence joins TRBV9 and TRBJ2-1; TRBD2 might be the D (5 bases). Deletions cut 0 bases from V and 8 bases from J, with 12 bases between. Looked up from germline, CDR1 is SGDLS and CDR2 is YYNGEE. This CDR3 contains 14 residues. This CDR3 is CASSVVGMRDEQFF. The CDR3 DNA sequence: TGTGCCAGCAGCGTAGTGGGCATGAGGGATGAGCAGTTCTTC.

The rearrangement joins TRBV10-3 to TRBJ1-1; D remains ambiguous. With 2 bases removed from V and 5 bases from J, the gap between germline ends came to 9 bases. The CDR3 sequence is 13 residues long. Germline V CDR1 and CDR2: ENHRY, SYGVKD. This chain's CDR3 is CAISEGDWTEAFF. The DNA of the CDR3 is TGTGCCATCAGTGAGGGGGATTGGACTGAAGCTTTCTTT.

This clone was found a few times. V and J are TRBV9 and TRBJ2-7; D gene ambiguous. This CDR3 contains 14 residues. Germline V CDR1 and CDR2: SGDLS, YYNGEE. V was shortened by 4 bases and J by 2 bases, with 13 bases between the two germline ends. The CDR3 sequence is CASSPVEAAYEQYF. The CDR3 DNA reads TGTGCCAGCAGCCCGGTTGAGGCAGCCTACGAGCAGTACTTC.